The rows below give T cell receptor beta chains drawn from one sample of a study of CD8 T cells in Susac syndrome. MiXCR was run by TCRdb on the immunoSEQ multiplex PCR reads, yielding one entry per CDR3 protein. The sample has 150,000 to 200,000 distinct CDR3 sequences, 95% seen once. The sample was CD4+ T cells from PBMCs. The origin of the receptors is a human donor with Susac syndrome. Both conserved end residues are part of each CDR3. The D gene is left open where the match is weak. Size values are once, few and many counts, or a class for expanded clones, and some rows have none.

CDR3 length	clone size	V gene	J gene	D gene	CDR3 protein	CDR3 DNA
14	.	TRBV4-2	TRBJ1-2	TRBD1	CASSQGGTDYGYTF	TGTGCCAGCAGCCAAGGAGGGACAGACTATGGCTACACCTTC
12	once	TRBV20-1	TRBJ2-3	.	CSAKQGGDTQYF	TGCAGTGCTAAACAGGGCGGAGATACGCAGTATTTT
15	.	TRBV12-3/TRBV12-4	TRBJ1-2	.	CASSLTRGGSYGYTF	TGTGCCAGCAGTTTAACGCGGGGGGGCAGCTATGGCTACACCTTC
13	.	TRBV5-4	TRBJ1-4	.	CASSLTGVEKLFF	TGTGCCAGCAGCTTGACCGGCGTTGAAAAACTGTTTTTT
14	once	TRBV15	TRBJ2-3	.	CATSPGGEADTQYF	TGTGCCACCAGCCCAGGGGGGGAGGCGGATACGCAGTATTTT
14	.	TRBV19	TRBJ1-1	.	CASSIDRQAAEAFF	TGTGCCAGTAGTATAGATCGCCAGGCAGCTGAAGCTTTCTTT
15	.	TRBV5-1	TRBJ2-3	.	CASSLVAGGTDTQYF	TGCGCCAGCAGCTTGGTGGCAGGGGGGACAGATACGCAGTATTTT
12	.	TRBV3-1	TRBJ2-7	.	CASSHSGYEQYF	TGTGCCAGCAGCCATAGCGGCTACGAGCAGTACTTC
11	.	TRBV14	TRBJ2-1	.	CASTGFGEQFF	TGTGCCAGCACGGGTTTTGGTGAGCAGTTCTTC
13	.	TRBV2	TRBJ1-2	TRBD1	CASRGGLTGGYTF	TGTGCCAGCAGGGGCGGTTTGACAGGGGGCTACACCTTC
9	.	TRBV9	TRBJ2-2	.	CANTGELFF	TGTGCAAACACCGGGGAGCTGTTTTTT
12	.	TRBV9	TRBJ1-4	.	CASSIRGEKLFF	TGTGCCAGCAGCATCCGAGGTGAAAAACTGTTTTTT
13	.	TRBV6-5	TRBJ2-5	.	CASSYVRGETQYF	TGTGCCAGCAGTTACGTACGGGGGGAGACCCAGTACTTC
15	.	TRBV20-1	TRBJ1-4	.	CSADPTSGLGEKLFF	TGCAGTGCGGATCCGACCTCAGGGCTTGGTGAAAAACTGTTTTTT
16	.	TRBV20-1	TRBJ2-1	.	CSARLIGGVSYNEQFF	TGCAGTGCTAGACTAATAGGAGGTGTCTCCTACAATGAGCAGTTCTTC
15	.	TRBV11-3	TRBJ1-1	TRBD1	CASSLSGQANTEAFF	TGTGCCAGCAGCTTAAGCGGACAGGCGAACACTGAAGCTTTCTTT
12	.	TRBV28	TRBJ1-2	.	CASETTNYGYTF	TGTGCCAGCGAGACTACTAACTATGGCTACACCTTC
12	.	TRBV6-6	TRBJ1-3	.	CASSPGGNTIYF	TGTGCCAGCAGTCCGGGCGGAAACACCATATATTTT
14	.	TRBV19	TRBJ2-1	.	CASSIGRGGDEQFF	TGTGCCAGTAGTATAGGGAGGGGCGGCGATGAGCAGTTCTTC
15	.	TRBV12-3/TRBV12-4	TRBJ1-2	TRBD1	CASSSRGPLNYGYTF	TGTGCCAGCAGTTCGAGGGGGCCCCTCAACTATGGCTACACCTTC
18	.	TRBV7-8	TRBJ2-3	.	CASSLARSRGIRTDTQYF	TGTGCCAGCAGCTTAGCGCGGTCGAGAGGTATTAGGACAGATACGCAGTATTTT
11	.	TRBV30	TRBJ1-3	.	CAWGTGNTIYF	TGTGCCTGGGGGACTGGAAACACCATATATTTT
17	.	TRBV3-1	TRBJ2-1	.	CASSQLAAGLAYNEQFF	TGTGCCAGCAGCCAATTAGCGGCAGGCCTGGCCTACAATGAGCAGTTCTTC
13	.	TRBV29-1	TRBJ1-3	.	CSATGFSGNTIYF	TGCAGCGCGACAGGCTTCTCTGGAAACACCATATATTTT
16	.	TRBV11-2	TRBJ2-3	.	CASSSGTPLFSDTQYF	TGTGCCAGCAGCTCCGGGACTCCACTCTTCTCAGATACGCAGTATTTT
14	few	TRBV9	TRBJ2-7	.	CASSVDGHSYEQYF	TGTGCCAGCAGCGTAGATGGACACTCCTACGAGCAGTACTTC
11	.	TRBV29-1	TRBJ2-7	.	CSVARVDEQYF	TGCAGCGTTGCGCGGGTGGACGAGCAGTACTTC
12	.	TRBV5-4	TRBJ1-1	.	CASSLINTEAFF	TGTGCCAGCAGCTTAATAAACACTGAAGCTTTCTTT
14	.	TRBV29-1	TRBJ1-2	TRBD1	CSVDSNRGESGYTF	TGCAGCGTTGACAGTAACAGGGGAGAAAGTGGCTACACCTTC
15	.	TRBV6-1	TRBJ1-5	.	CASSEEGISNQPQHF	TGTGCCAGCAGTGAAGAAGGTATTAGCAATCAGCCCCAGCATTTT
12	.	TRBV29-1	TRBJ2-5	.	CSVGPSGETQYF	TGCAGCGTTGGACCGTCGGGGGAGACCCAGTACTTC
16	.	TRBV29-1	TRBJ2-5	.	CSVAGGGARQGETQYF	TGCAGCGTTGCGGGCGGGGGCGCAAGGCAGGGGGAGACCCAGTACTTC
17	.	TRBV27	TRBJ2-7	TRBD1	CASSLSKGGALPYEQYF	TGTGCCAGCAGTTTATCGAAAGGGGGCGCGCTCCCCTACGAGCAGTACTTC
16	.	TRBV10-2	TRBJ2-3	TRBD1	CASSAGGQGSRDTQYF	TGCGCCAGCAGTGCAGGTGGACAGGGGTCCAGAGATACGCAGTATTTT
12	.	TRBV19	TRBJ1-2	.	CASNRARYGYTF	TGTGCCAGTAATCGGGCTCGGTATGGCTACACCTTC
13	.	TRBV5-4	TRBJ2-7	TRBD1	CASSSGQGREQYF	TGTGCCAGCAGCTCTGGACAGGGCCGCGAGCAGTACTTC
17	.	TRBV4-1	TRBJ1-6	.	CASSLERGVSSNSPLHF	TGCGCCAGCAGCCTCGAGAGAGGGGTTTCAAGTAATTCACCCCTCCACTTT
16	.	TRBV20-1	TRBJ2-7	.	CSARSGPGWGLYEQYF	TGCAGTGCTAGATCCGGTCCTGGGTGGGGACTCTACGAGCAGTACTTC
16	.	TRBV6-6	TRBJ2-1	TRBD2	CASTLGAGGPYNEQFF	TGTGCCAGCACCCTAGGAGCGGGGGGCCCTTACAATGAGCAGTTCTTC
14	.	TRBV11-2	TRBJ2-1	.	CASSSSLIYGEQFF	TGTGCCAGCAGCTCTAGCCTTATTTATGGTGAGCAGTTCTTC
14	.	TRBV7-2	TRBJ1-2	.	CASSFGRSNYGYTF	TGTGCCAGCAGCTTTGGGCGGTCCAACTATGGCTACACCTTC
15	.	TRBV9	TRBJ2-1	TRBD1	CASSLRQGSYNEQFF	TGTGCCAGCTCCCTAAGACAGGGCTCGTACAATGAGCAGTTCTTC
13	.	TRBV12-3/TRBV12-4	TRBJ2-5	TRBD2	CAGAGSLQETQYF	TGTGCCGGAGCGGGGTCGCTTCAAGAGACCCAGTACTTC
16	.	TRBV19	TRBJ2-1	TRBD2	CASSILAGGSYNEQFF	TGTGCCAGTAGTATCTTAGCGGGGGGTTCCTACAATGAGCAGTTCTTC
12	few	TRBV29-1	TRBJ2-5	TRBD1	CSGRGRGETQYF	TGCAGCGGTAGGGGGCGCGGGGAGACCCAGTACTTC
15	.	TRBV12-3/TRBV12-4	TRBJ2-3	.	CASRDKTSGRHTQYF	TGTGCCAGCAGGGATAAGACTAGTGGGCGCCATACGCAGTATTTT
11	.	TRBV2	TRBJ2-3	.	CASSEVDTQYF	TGTGCCAGCAGTGAAGTGGATACGCAGTATTTT
11	.	TRBV6-2/TRBV6-3	TRBJ2-1	.	CASSNYNEQFF	TGTGCCAGCAGTAACTACAATGAGCAGTTCTTC